The next 31 T cell receptor beta chains were all read from a single sample in a study of OX40 agonist ivuxolimab in advanced cancers. The repertoire was sequenced with immunoSEQ multiplex PCR; TCRdb's copy has only in-frame clones and lacks some. The data hold more than 45,000 clones, with 84% observed a single time. Specimen: CD4+ or CD8+ T cells sorted from blood, collected in a trial of the OX40 agonist ivuxolimab. Every receptor here comes from an adult with an advanced solid tumor such as melanoma, head and neck, liver or kidney cancer.

This clone has a handful of counts. The CDR3 DNA sequence: TGTGCCAGCAGGACTAGCGGGAGGATTAGCACAGATACGCAGTATTTT. Amino acid sequence: CASRTSGRISTDTQYF. The V gene is TRBV7-2, the J gene TRBJ2-3, with 13 bases fitting TRBD2. From germline, CDR1 is SGHTA and CDR2 FQGNSA. The CDR3 runs to 16 residues. With 6 bases clipped from V and 0 bases from J, the junction kept 3 bases outside the gene matches.

This chain uses TRBV7-3 with TRBJ2-7; 8 bases agree with TRBD1. The germline V gene has CDR1 SGHTA and CDR2 FQGTGA. The V segment lost 5 bases and the J segment 5 bases; nucleotides outside the gene matches: 8. The CDR3 is 14 residues long. This CDR3 is CASSNGQGINEQYF. CDR3 sequence (DNA): TGTGCCAGCAGCAACGGACAGGGTATCAACGAGCAGTACTTC.

This clone was counted a single time. The chain joins TRBV7-2 to TRBJ2-7; D ambiguous. The CDR3 consists of 15 residues. Germline assignment: CDR1 SGHTA and CDR2 FQGNSA. Deletions cut 0 bases from V and 5 bases from J, with 14 bases between. This CDR3 is CASSLAIQVSNEQYF. The DNA for the CDR3 is TGTGCCAGCAGCTTAGCGATCCAGGTTTCCAACGAGCAGTACTTC.

This chain uses TRBV10-3 with TRBJ1-1; D call uncertain. The CDR3 extends over 12 amino acids. The ends were cut back, 2 bases at V and 0 bases at J, with 1 base in the middle. In germline, CDR1 is ENHRY, CDR2 SYGVKD. The CDR3 here is CAISEVNTEAFF. CDR3 bases: TGTGCCATCAGTGAGGTGAACACTGAAGCTTTCTTT.

This clone showed up just once. V and J are TRBV19 and TRBJ2-6; possibly TRBD2 for D (5 bases). The CDR3 has 16 amino acids. Germline V gene data show CDR1 as LNHDA and CDR2 as SQIVND (reference sequence). CDR3 DNA: TGTGCGACGCGTCGAACCCGGGGCTCTGGGGCCAACGTCCTGACTTTC. Its protein product is CATRRTRGSGANVLTF.

The chain employs TRBV6-5 and TRBJ1-5; D gene unclear. The V gene's germline CDR1 is MNHEY and CDR2 SVGAGI. Trimming cost V 8 bases and J 3 bases, with 14 bases left between them. This CDR3 spans 14 amino acids. The CDR3 nucleotides read TGTGCCAGCGCCCTGGTCGGACTCAATCAGCCCCAGCATTTT. This encodes CASALVGLNQPQHF.

The genes are TRBV19 and TRBJ2-2; D is possibly TRBD2 (5 bases). Per the germline V gene, CDR1 is LNHDA and CDR2 is SQIVND (reference sequence). Trimming removed 9 bases from V and 0 bases from J, with 8 bases in between. The CDR3 is made up of 13 amino acids. For the CDR3, the DNA is TGTGCCAGCAGCGGTCCGAACACCGGGGAGCTGTTTTTT. Its translation: CASSGPNTGELFF.

The V call is TRBV5-1, the J call TRBJ2-3; 7 bases align to TRBD1. The CDR3 covers 16 residues. Germline V gene data show CDR1 as SGHRS and CDR2 as YFSETQ. The ends lost 1 base at V and 2 bases at J; junction bases unmatched: 7. The DNA for the CDR3 is TGCGCCAGCAGCTTGCCAGGGGGTAGAATCACAGATACGCAGTATTTT. As protein: CASSLPGGRITDTQYF.

The chain links TRBV6-6 to TRBJ2-7; D is unclear. Trimming took 2 bases from V and 7 from J, leaving 9 bases between them. The CDR3 length is 12 residues. The germline V gene has CDR1 MNHNY and CDR2 SVGAGI (reference sequence). CDR3 sequence: CASSYGLGEQYF. CDR3 nucleotide sequence: TGTGCCAGCAGTTACGGTTTGGGAGAGCAGTACTTC.

The rearrangement joins TRBV19 to TRBJ2-7; 9 bases are a match to TRBD1. This CDR3 has 15 residues. Germline loops: CDR1 LNHDA, CDR2 SQIVND (reference sequence). J was trimmed by 1 base and V by 4 bases; bases with no gene match: 5. CDR3 region: CASSTPGQGSYEQYF. CDR3 DNA sequence: TGTGCCAGTAGTACCCCGGGACAGGGATCCTACGAGCAGTACTTC.

V usage is TRBV7-2 and J usage is TRBJ2-3; 9 bases are shared with TRBD2. Trimming at V came to 5 bases and at J to 4 bases, leaving 7 bases not matched to a gene. Germline-derived CDR1 and CDR2 are SGHTA and FQGNSA. The CDR3 is made up of 15 amino acids. CDR3 in amino acids: CASSLSGTSSDTQYF. The CDR3, as DNA: TGTGCCAGCAGCCTCTCCGGGACTAGCTCAGATACGCAGTATTTT.

J is TRBJ2-1 and V is TRBV4-2; 12 bases match TRBD2. Germline CDR1 is LGHNA and CDR2 is YNFKEQ. After removal of 1 base from V and 7 bases from J, the junction contained 8 bases not matched to a gene. The CDR3 is 17 amino acids. The CDR3 nucleotides are TGTGCCAGCAGCCAAGGGGCTAGCGGGAGGGCCGCAAATGAGCAGTTCTTC. Protein: CASSQGASGRAANEQFF.

The chain combines TRBV11-3 with TRBJ2-7; possibly TRBD2 for D (5 bases). The CDR3 contains 15 residues. Trimming shortened V by 5 bases and J by 3 bases, and 17 bases separated the two germline ends. The V gene's germline CDR1 is SGHNT and CDR2 YENEEA. CDR3 sequence (DNA): TGTGCCAGCAGCGCCATGGCGGGTTCCCGCTACGAGCAGTACTTC. It specifies CASSAMAGSRYEQYF.

The chain combines TRBV5-1 with TRBJ2-1; 10 bases are a match to TRBD2. Germline CDR1 and CDR2: SGHRS and YFSETQ. With 4 bases clipped from V and 4 bases from J, the junction kept 11 bases outside the gene matches. The CDR3 has 17 residues. CDR3 in DNA: TGCGCCAGCAGCCAGGTCAGATTAGCGGGAGGTTACAATGAGCAGTTCTTC. Translated: CASSQVRLAGGYNEQFF.

The chain recombines TRBV6-5 with TRBJ1-2, with D hard to call. V was trimmed by 3 bases and J by 9 bases, leaving 17 bases between them. Germline V lookup: CDR1 MNHEY, CDR2 SVGAGI. The CDR3 spans 14 residues. The CDR3 loop is CASSYAATRSRYTF. CDR3 in DNA: TGTGCCAGCAGTTATGCCGCCACGAGGTCCCGCTACACCTTC.

This clone was observed a few times. The genes are TRBV28 and TRBJ1-2; perhaps TRBD1 as D (6 bases). Germline CDR1 MDHEN, CDR2 SYDVKM. Trimming removed 3 bases at V and 4 bases at J, with 21 bases between. CDR3 length equals 17 residues. Here the CDR3 reads CASSLLPLGARFYGYTF. The DNA for the CDR3 is TGTGCCAGCAGTTTGCTCCCCCTGGGGGCGCGGTTCTATGGCTACACCTTC.

The CDR3 nucleotides read TGTGCCAGCAGCTTAGATCGTGGCTGGCAAGAGACCCAGTACTTC. As protein: CASSLDRGWQETQYF. The V gene is TRBV11-2, the J gene TRBJ2-5, with D uncertain. The germline V gene encodes CDR1 SGHAT and CDR2 FQNNGV. CDR3 length: 15 amino acids. V lost 0 bases and J lost 2, with 10 bases in between.

The chain is built from TRBV7-9 and TRBJ2-5; 9 bases line up with TRBD2. The CDR3 consists of 15 residues. CDR1 is SEHNR and CDR2 is FQNEAQ in the germline V gene (reference sequence). The V and J ends lost 4 bases and 1 base, in that order; junction bases with no gene match: 4. This chain's CDR3 is CASSSTSGPQETQYF. CDR3 in DNA: TGTGCCAGCAGCTCGACTAGCGGCCCCCAAGAGACCCAGTACTTC. Based on the CDR3 plus reference TRBV7-9 and TRBJ2-5, the full variable domain is DTGVSQNPRHKITKRGQNVTFRCDPISEHNRLYWYRQTLGQGPEFLTYFQNEAQLEKSRLLSDRFSAERPKGSFSTLEIQRTEQGDSAMYLCASSSTSGPQETQYFGPGTRLLVL.

The chain has TRBV7-8 and TRBJ2-3, with a possible D match to TRBD2 (5 bases). The CDR3 covers 18 residues. Trimming cost V 7 bases and J 0 bases, with 23 bases left between them. Germline assignment: CDR1 SGHVS and CDR2 FQNEAQ. The CDR3 DNA is TGTGCCAGCACCCGAATCCCAACTGGGAGCGGAAGCACAGATACGCAGTATTTT. Protein sequence: CASTRIPTGSGSTDTQYF.

This chain joins TRBV5-6 and TRBJ2-1; D not resolved. This CDR3 has 11 residues. The germline V gene encodes CDR1 SGHDT and CDR2 YYEEEE. V shed 4 bases and J shed 7 bases, with 6 bases lying between them. CDR3: CASSMGNEQFF. The DNA for the CDR3 is TGTGCCAGCAGCATGGGGAATGAGCAGTTCTTC.

This clone has only a few counts. Other DNA sequences in the sample encode the same CDR3. The CDR3 spells CASSLAGGTSGEQYF. The CDR3, as DNA: TGTGCCAGCAGTTTAGCGGGCGGGACATCGGGGGAGCAGTACTTC. The rearrangement links TRBV28 to TRBJ2-7; D assignment may be TRBD1 or TRBD2 (6 bases each). The CDR3 totals 15 residues. Germline V lookup: CDR1 MDHEN, CDR2 SYDVKM. V lost 2 bases to trimming and J lost 7 bases, with 18 bases between them. The whole variable domain, filled in from reference TRBV28 and TRBJ2-7, reads DVKVTQSSRYLVKRTGEKVFLECVQDMDHENMFWYRQDPGLGLRLIYFSYDVKMKEKGDIPEGYSVSREKKERFSLILESASTNQTSMYLCASSLAGGTSGEQYFGPGTRLTVT.

V gene TRBV5-8 combines with J gene TRBJ2-2; D possibly uses TRBD1 or TRBD2 (7 bases each). The CDR3 is made up of 17 amino acids. Trimming left V 4 bases short and J 4 bases short, with 20 bases between. Germline V lookup: CDR1 SGHTS, CDR2 YDEGEE. The CDR3 sequence: CASSPLGTAGFTGELFF. In DNA, the CDR3 is TGTGCCAGCAGCCCCTTGGGGACAGCGGGATTCACCGGGGAGCTGTTTTTT.

J is TRBJ2-7 and V is TRBV21-1; no check of the table's D call, TRBD1, against the DNA was made. TRBV21-1 is tagged as a pseudogene. The CDR3 consists of 16 residues. This CDR3 is CASSKAAAGGNDEQYF. The CDR3 DNA sequence: TGTGCCAGCAGCAAAGCAGCGGCAGGGGGCAACGACGAGCAGTACTTC.

The rearrangement joins TRBV6-1 to TRBJ2-5, with TRBD1 matching over 8 bases. The V and J ends lost 3 bases and 5 bases, in that order; junction bases with no gene match: 11. The CDR3 is 16 residues long. Germline V gene data show CDR1 as MNHNS and CDR2 as SASEGT. CDR3 sequence reads: CASSDPVRGLLETQYF. In DNA, the CDR3 is TGTGCCAGCAGTGACCCGGTCAGGGGGCTATTGGAGACCCAGTACTTC.

This clone came up once. The V gene is TRBV7-2, the J gene TRBJ1-2; D is uncertain. Per the germline V gene, CDR1 is SGHTA and CDR2 is FQGNSA. CDR3 length equals 12 residues. Between the trimmed V and J ends, which lost 5 bases and 8 bases, there was a span of 12 bases. CDR3 nucleotides: TGTGCCAGCAGCGTAGGGAAAGGCGGCTACACCTTC. Translated: CASSVGKGGYTF.

This clone came up a few times. The chain employs TRBV12-5 and TRBJ1-2; no clear D gene. V shed 2 bases and J shed 6 bases, with 16 bases lying between them. Looked up from germline, CDR1 is LGHNT and CDR2 is FRNRAP. The CDR3 extends over 15 amino acids. This chain's CDR3 is CASGLPRSTGNGYTF. The CDR3 region has the DNA TGTGCTAGTGGTTTGCCCCGATCCACGGGCAATGGCTACACCTTC.

The chain is built from TRBV28 and TRBJ2-4; D uncertain. V shed 2 bases and J shed 0 bases, with 14 bases lying between them. The CDR3 is 17 residues long. Looked up from germline, CDR1 is MDHEN and CDR2 is SYDVKM. The CDR3 DNA is TGTGCCAGCAGTTTACTCCATGGACCCGGAGCCAAAAACATTCAGTACTTC. Translating it yields CASSLLHGPGAKNIQYF.

The chain has TRBV7-2 and TRBJ2-5, with D hard to call. The CDR3 has 13 residues. Germline V gene data show CDR1 as SGHTA and CDR2 as FQGNSA. V lost 2 bases and J lost 2, with 6 bases in between. This chain's CDR3 is CASSLILQETQYF. The CDR3 DNA reads as TGTGCCAGCAGCTTAATCCTACAAGAGACCCAGTACTTC. Using reference TRBV7-2 and TRBJ2-5 for the parts outside the CDR3, the full variable domain is GAGVSQSPSNKVTEKGKDVELRCDPISGHTALYWYRQSLGQGLEFLIYFQGNSAPDKSGLPSDRFSAERTGGSVSTLTIQRTQQEDSAVYLCASSLILQETQYFGPGTRLLVL.

The J gene is TRBJ2-3, the V gene TRBV7-2; 8 nucleotides line up with TRBD2. This CDR3 region has 14 residues. J gave up 10 bases and V 2 bases, and 8 bases lay outside the gene matches. Germline-derived CDR1 and CDR2 are SGHTA and FQGNSA. The chain's CDR3 is CASSLSGRRAAQYF. The DNA for the CDR3 is TGTGCCAGCAGCTTAAGCGGGAGAAGAGCCGCGCAGTATTTT.

In this sample, this clone turned up once. CDR3 protein: CASSIGFLADTRSTDTQYF. The CDR3 coding sequence is TGTGCCAGTAGTATAGGTTTTCTCGCGGATACACGGTCCACAGATACGCAGTATTTT. This chain joins TRBV19 and TRBJ2-3; D gene unclear. Per germline, CDR1 LNHDA and CDR2 SQIVND (reference sequence). The CDR3 extends over 19 amino acids. V was pared by 1 base and J by 2 bases, with 22 bases between.

The chain recombines TRBV6-5 with TRBJ2-1; 7 nucleotides match TRBD2. The ends lost 4 bases at V and 6 bases at J; junction bases unmatched: 9. The CDR3 loop spans 15 amino acids. CDR1 MNHEY and CDR2 SVGAGI come from the germline V gene. Written as DNA, the CDR3 is TGTGCCAGCAGTTTACTAGTGGGAGGGCCCAATGAGCAGTTCTTC. This sequence encodes CASSLLVGGPNEQFF.